Shown below are 17 T cell receptor beta chains from a single sample sequenced in a study of T-cell memory formation after mild COVID-19. TCRdb reprocessed the 5' RACE reads via MiXCR and lists one record per CDR3 protein. The table records more than 300,000 distinct CDR3 sequences, roughly an eighth of them present only once. The sequenced material came from PBMCs or a T cell subset sorted from them (not recorded which). Source of these receptors: a man aged 18 to 29 who had mild COVID-19 (a few samples of this study predate the infection). Cell type and time point are not known.

This clonotype was seen only a few times. The chain employs TRBV14 and TRBJ1-2; TRBD1 agrees at 9 bases. Looked up from germline, CDR1 is SGHDN and CDR2 is FVKESK. This CDR3 is built from 15 residues. Trimming at V came to 4 bases and at J to 6 bases, leaving 9 bases not matched to a gene. The CDR3 region is CASSPRQGDTDGYTF. CDR3 in DNA: TGTGCCAGCAGCCCCAGACAGGGGGATACTGATGGCTACACCTTC.

This clonotype was observed a handful of times. The rearrangement joins TRBV2 to TRBJ1-1; D possibly corresponds to TRBD1 (6 bases). Germline V lookup: CDR1 SNHLY, CDR2 FYNNEI. CDR3 length equals 14 residues. Trimming stripped 6 bases from V and 2 bases from J, with 13 bases between. The CDR3 reads CASSSQGFNTEAFF. The CDR3 nucleotides are TGTGCCAGCAGCTCACAGGGCTTTAACACTGAAGCTTTCTTT. The full variable domain, completed using reference TRBV2 and TRBJ1-1, is EPEVTQTPSHQVTQMGQEVILRCVPISNHLYFYWYRQILGQKVEFLVSFYNNEISEKSEIFDDQFSVERPDGSNFTLKIRSTKLEDSAMYFCASSSQGFNTEAFFGQGTRLTVV.

The chain links TRBV10-3 to TRBJ2-1; D not certain. This CDR3 comprises 12 residues. V was clipped by 4 bases and J by 8 bases, with 9 bases between them. Germline V gene lookup returns CDR1 ENHRY and CDR2 SYGVKD. The CDR3 reads CAISADIDEQFF. In nucleotides, the CDR3 is TGTGCCATCAGTGCAGATATCGATGAGCAGTTCTTC.

This chain uses TRBV2 with TRBJ2-1, with 11 bases that match TRBD1. Trimming at V came to 8 bases and at J to 7 bases, leaving 7 bases not matched to a gene. Germline values: CDR1 SNHLY, CDR2 FYNNEI. This CDR3 has 14 amino acids. CDR3 bases: TGTGCCAGCCGCTGGGACAGGGGGATTAATGAGCAGTTCTTC. It encodes CASRWDRGINEQFF.

This clonotype appeared a few times. The chain carries TRBV7-9 and TRBJ1-2; D is unclear. Germline assignment: CDR1 SEHNR and CDR2 FQNEAQ (reference sequence). Deletions cut 1 base from V and 2 bases from J, with 11 bases between. The CDR3 has 15 amino acids. CDR3 bases: TGTGCCAGCAGCTTAGAGTGGATACCAAACTATGGCTACACCTTC. Translating it yields CASSLEWIPNYGYTF.

This clonotype was recorded a few times. J is TRBJ2-7 and V is TRBV7-2; 7 bases align to TRBD1. Germline-derived CDR1 and CDR2 are SGHTA and FQGNSA. The CDR3 is made up of 16 amino acids. V was pared by 1 base and J by 0 bases, with 6 bases of the junction left unmatched. CDR3 protein: CASSLDQGQSSYEQYF. CDR3 bases: TGTGCCAGCAGCTTAGACCAGGGACAGAGCTCCTACGAGCAGTACTTC. Drawing the rest from reference TRBV7-2 and TRBJ2-7, the complete variable domain is GAGVSQSPSNKVTEKGKDVELRCDPISGHTALYWYRQSLGQGLEFLIYFQGNSAPDKSGLPSDRFSAERTGGSVSTLTIQRTQQEDSAVYLCASSLDQGQSSYEQYFGPGTRLTVT.

Only a few counts were recorded for this clonotype. The chain joins TRBV4-3 to TRBJ2-3; D is unclear. V lost 0 bases and J 4 bases, leaving 8 bases between the germline ends. The CDR3 loop spans 14 amino acids. CDR1 and CDR2 from the germline V gene are LGHNA and YSLEER. CDR3 nucleotide sequence: TGCGCCAGCAGCCAAGATGTCCTAGCAGATACGCAGTATTTT. It codes for CASSQDVLADTQYF.

V gene TRBV7-9 combines with J gene TRBJ1-1; D is uncertain. This CDR3 region has 10 residues. Germline V gives CDR1 SEHNR, CDR2 FQNEAQ (reference sequence). The V and J ends lost 7 bases and 6 bases respectively, with 6 bases between them. CDR3 nucleotides: TGTGCCAGCAATCTGGCTGAAGCTTTCTTT. Protein: CASNLAEAFF.

The chain uses TRBV4-3 and TRBJ1-5, with TRBD1 as a possible D gene (5 bases). This CDR3 spans 15 amino acids. Germline V gene lookup returns CDR1 LGHNA and CDR2 YSLEER. V lost 1 base and J lost 4, with 11 bases in between. As DNA, the CDR3 is TGCGCCAGCAGCCAAGTGCTGGGGGGGAATCAGCCCCAGCATTTT. It yields the protein CASSQVLGGNQPQHF.

The V call is TRBV5-1, the J call TRBJ2-1, with a possible D match to TRBD2 (6 bases). The V gene lost 1 base and the J gene lost 7 bases, with 12 bases spanning the gap. In germline, CDR1 is SGHRS, CDR2 YFSETQ. This CDR3 is 14 amino acids long. Here the CDR3 DNA reads TGCGCCAGCAGCTTGACGGGGGACCCTAATGAGCAGTTCTTC. It specifies CASSLTGDPNEQFF.

V is TRBV7-3 and J is TRBJ2-3; TRBD2 might be the D (6 bases). CDR1 SGHTA and CDR2 FQGTGA come from the germline V gene. Trimming left V 5 bases short and J 1 base short, with 16 bases between. The CDR3 extends over 16 amino acids. The CDR3 region has the DNA TGTGCCAGCAGCCCCGTCGGGCGGGGTCGCACAGATACGCAGTATTTT. It yields the protein CASSPVGRGRTDTQYF.

This clonotype was observed a few times. This chain uses TRBV11-2 with TRBJ2-7; 8 bases map to TRBD2. Trimming cost V 4 bases and J 7 bases; bases outside gene matches: 6. The CDR3 sequence is 13 residues long. Per the germline V gene, CDR1 is SGHAT and CDR2 is FQNNGV. The CDR3 region has the DNA TGTGCCAGCAGCTCGCGACGGGGGGGAGAGCAGTACGTC. Protein: CASSSRRGGEQYV.

In its sample, this clonotype was seen many times. This sequence joins TRBV7-6 and TRBJ1-1; D might be TRBD1 (6 bases). CDR1 and CDR2 from the germline V gene are SGHVS and FNYEAQ. This CDR3 spans 15 amino acids. V lost 6 bases and J lost 0, with 14 bases in between. In nucleotides, the CDR3 is TGTGCCAGCAGTGCTTCGACAGGTCTGAACACTGAAGCTTTCTTT. Residues: CASSASTGLNTEAFF.

This clonotype turned up a few times. J is TRBJ1-2 and V is TRBV6-5; 7 bases agree with TRBD1. V lost 5 bases to trimming and J lost 1 base; unmatched junction nucleotides: 7. Germline V gene data show CDR1 as MNHEY and CDR2 as SVGAGI. The length of the CDR3 is 15 residues. Here the CDR3 DNA reads TGTGCCAGCAGTAAGACAGGGCCACTTAACTATGGCTACACCTTC. Translation gives CASSKTGPLNYGYTF.

The V and J genes are TRBV29-1 and TRBJ1-2; D gene uncertain. The CDR3 length is 14 residues. Trimming removed 4 bases from V and 1 base from J, with 13 bases in between. Germline assignment: CDR1 SQVTM and CDR2 ANQGSEA. The CDR3 sequence: CSVGPGQNNYGYTF. Here the CDR3 DNA reads TGCAGCGTTGGCCCCGGTCAGAATAACTATGGCTACACCTTC. The whole variable domain, filled in from reference TRBV29-1 and TRBJ1-2, reads SAVISQKPSRDICQRGTSLTIQCQVDSQVTMMFWYRQQPGQSLTLIATANQGSEATYESGFVIDKFPISRPNLTFSTLTVSNMSPEDSSIYLCSVGPGQNNYGYTFGSGTRLTVV.

The chain combines TRBV5-1 with TRBJ1-1, with D unresolved. The length of the CDR3 is 13 residues. Germline lookup yields CDR1 SGHRS and CDR2 YFSETQ. The V end was cut by 0 bases, the J end by 4 bases, with 7 bases between. The CDR3 DNA follows: TGCGCCAGCAGCTTGGAATTTCTCACTGAAGCTTTCTTT. As protein: CASSLEFLTEAFF.

The chain links TRBV7-3 to TRBJ1-2; 7 nucleotides match TRBD1. The V and J ends lost 4 bases and 4 bases, in that order; junction bases with no gene match: 15. CDR1 is SGHTA, CDR2 FQGTGA, per germline. The CDR3 runs to 17 residues. The CDR3 is CASSSTGTDTNLYGYTF. CDR3 sequence (DNA): TGTGCCAGCAGCTCCACCGGGACAGACACCAATCTCTATGGCTACACCTTC. Combining the CDR3 with reference TRBV7-3 and TRBJ1-2 gives the whole variable domain GAGVSQTPSNKVTEKGKYVELRCDPISGHTALYWYRQSLGQGPEFLIYFQGTGAADDSGLPNDRFFAVRPEGSVSTLKIQRTERGDSAVYLCASSSTGTDTNLYGYTFGSGTRLTVV.